These 29 T cell receptor beta chains were sequenced from one sample in a study of T cells after yellow fever vaccination (dated by TCRdb to between 2018 and 2021). Libraries were prepared through 5' RACE. The instrument was an Illumina HiSeq 2500. TCRdb reworked the public reads: Q25 trimming with fastp, MiXCR clone assembly, productive beta chains retained. Each CDR3 protein gets just one entry, which takes the most common genes and DNA from the rows behind it. This sample is represented by about 73,000 distinct CDR3 sequences; approximately 7.5% of them were singletons. The leading ten clones occupy 41% of the sample. The meaning of the sample's treatment or condition label: live attenuated yellow fever vaccine strain. The sample in question was CD8+ T cells sorted from PBMCs, obtained on the day of the yellow fever booster vaccination. The receptors come from a man under 40 who received the YFV17D yellow fever vaccine.

This clonotype appeared many times. V gene TRBV9 combines with J gene TRBJ2-2, with D unclear. CDR1 and CDR2 (germline): SGDLS, YYNGEE. The CDR3 is 14 amino acids. The V and J ends lost 0 bases and 6 bases respectively, with 9 bases between them. The CDR3 protein is CASSVEGSAGELFF. DNA for the CDR3: TGTGCCAGCAGCGTAGAAGGTTCCGCCGGGGAGCTGTTTTTT. The whole variable domain, remainder taken from reference TRBV9 and TRBJ2-2, is DSGVTQTPKHLITATGQRVTLRCSPRSGDLSVYWYQQSLDQGLQFLIQYYNGEERAKGNILERFSAQQFPDLHSELNLSSLELGDSALYFCASSVEGSAGELFFGEGSRLTVL.

This clonotype was picked up a small number of times. This sequence joins TRBV9 and TRBJ2-3; TRBD2 might be the D (6 bases). Between the trimmed V and J ends, which lost 2 bases and 2 bases, there was a span of 18 bases. Germline CDR1 is SGDLS and CDR2 is YYNGEE. CDR3 length: 17 amino acids. CDR3 in amino acids: CASSVVRASENTDTQYF. In nucleotides, the CDR3 is TGTGCCAGCAGCGTGGTTCGGGCTAGCGAGAACACAGATACGCAGTATTTT.

This chain connects TRBV9 to TRBJ2-3, with D perhaps TRBD1 or TRBD2 (5 bases each). The CDR3 runs to 16 residues. V dropped 0 bases and J dropped 0 bases, with 11 bases sitting between them. The germline V gene encodes CDR1 SGDLS and CDR2 YYNGEE. CDR3 DNA: TGTGCCAGCAGCGTAGGGGGGACCCTTAGCACAGATACGCAGTATTTT. Amino acids: CASSVGGTLSTDTQYF.

V is TRBV5-8 and J is TRBJ1-1; tentative D call: TRBD1 (5 bases). The CDR3 extends over 14 amino acids. Germline-derived CDR1 and CDR2 are SGHTS and YDEGEE. Trimming stripped 5 bases from V and 1 base from J, with 12 bases between. The CDR3 sequence: CASSLFGQNTEAFF. In nucleotides, the CDR3 is TGTGCCAGCAGTTTATTCGGACAGAACACTGAAGCTTTCTTT.

The chain has TRBV14 and TRBJ1-1; D gene uncertain. Germline V gene data show CDR1 as SGHDN and CDR2 as FVKESK. This CDR3 contains 12 residues. V was shortened by 8 bases and J by 4 bases, with 11 bases between the two germline ends. The CDR3 region has the DNA TGTGCCAGCGGCAGACATTCCACTGAAGCTTTCTTT. Translation gives CASGRHSTEAFF.

This clonotype was observed a few times. CDR3 protein: CATRSRGGYGYTF. The CDR3 DNA reads as TGTGCCACCCGGTCGCGGGGAGGGTATGGCTACACCTTC. J is TRBJ1-2 and V is TRBV19; D gene ambiguous. This CDR3 spans 13 amino acids. Germline lookup yields CDR1 LNHDA and CDR2 SQIVND (reference sequence). Trimming cost V 10 bases and J 5 bases, with 17 bases left between them.

This clonotype has just a few counts. The chain links TRBV5-1 to TRBJ2-2, with TRBD2 matching over 10 bases. Looked up from germline, CDR1 is SGHRS and CDR2 is YFSETQ. The V and J ends lost 1 base and 8 bases, in that order; junction bases with no gene match: 8. The CDR3 totals 16 residues. CDR3 sequence reads: CASSLIEREGSGELFF. Here the CDR3 DNA reads TGCGCCAGCAGCTTGATCGAGCGGGAGGGCTCTGGGGAGCTGTTTTTT.

This chain joins TRBV12-3 or TRBV12-4 and TRBJ2-2, with D possibly TRBD2 on 5 matching bases. Trimming removed 6 bases from V and 3 bases from J, with 14 bases in between. The CDR3 totals 15 residues. DNA for the CDR3: TGTGCCAGCAGACCCGCGGGCGAGGACACCGGGGAGCTGTTTTTT. The encoded protein is CASRPAGEDTGELFF.

This clonotype showed up just a few times. The chain employs TRBV4-3 and TRBJ2-2; TRBD2 might be the D (6 bases). The germline V and J ends were trimmed by 0 bases and 8 bases, with 28 bases remaining between them. Germline values: CDR1 LGHNA, CDR2 YSLEER. The CDR3 consists of 20 residues. This chain's CDR3 is CASSQDSPLVVADARGELFF. The CDR3 region has the DNA TGCGCCAGCAGCCAAGATTCCCCCTTGGTAGTAGCGGATGCCCGGGGGGAGCTGTTTTTT.

The CDR3 reads CASRPRGSSYNEQFF. The CDR3, as DNA: TGTGCCAGCAGACCGAGGGGGTCCTCCTACAATGAGCAGTTCTTC. The J gene is TRBJ2-1, the V gene TRBV7-9; D might be TRBD1 (6 bases). The V and J ends lost 6 bases and 0 bases respectively, with 12 bases between them. The CDR3 totals 15 residues. From germline, CDR1 is SEHNR and CDR2 FQNEAQ (reference sequence).

The chain couples TRBV6-5 to TRBJ2-7, with 10 bases fitting TRBD1. The CDR3 is 16 amino acids. V dropped 4 bases and J dropped 2; count of bases not matched to a gene: 8. Germline loops: CDR1 MNHEY, CDR2 SVGAGI. The CDR3: CASSSWDRGFTYEQYF. CDR3 bases: TGTGCCAGCAGTTCCTGGGACAGGGGATTTACCTACGAGCAGTACTTC.

There are a few counts of this clonotype. The J gene is TRBJ2-7, the V gene TRBV7-2, with D possibly being TRBD2 (5 bases). CDR3 length: 14 residues. V lost 5 bases and J 4 bases, leaving 15 bases between the germline ends. Germline V CDR1 and CDR2: SGHTA, FQGNSA. In DNA, the CDR3 is TGTGCCAGCAGCCCCCCCGGAGGTGGATACGAGCAGTACTTC. It is translated as CASSPPGGGYEQYF.

This clonotype came up a few times. This chain connects TRBV7-9 to TRBJ1-2; D remains unclear. The germline V gene has CDR1 SEHNR and CDR2 FQNEAQ (reference sequence). CDR3 length: 12 residues. The germline V and J ends were trimmed by 3 bases and 8 bases, with 10 bases remaining between them. CDR3 amino acids: CASSFEREGYTF. The CDR3 region has the DNA TGTGCCAGCAGCTTCGAAAGGGAGGGCTACACCTTC.

This clonotype was counted between two and nine times. V usage is TRBV19 and J usage is TRBJ1-1, with TRBD1 as a possible D gene (5 bases). The V end lost 4 bases, the J end lost 4 bases, and 10 bases lay between the germline ends. Germline lookup yields CDR1 LNHDA and CDR2 SQIVND (reference sequence). CDR3 length: 13 amino acids. CDR3 amino acids: CASSTGPSTEAFF. For the CDR3, the DNA is TGTGCCAGTAGTACAGGGCCGAGCACTGAAGCTTTCTTT.

This clonotype was counted ten times or more. The chain joins TRBV12-3 or TRBV12-4 to TRBJ1-1; no firm D call. Trimming pared 2 bases from V and 5 bases from J, leaving 12 bases between. The CDR3 is 14 amino acids. CDR3 sequence (DNA): TGTGCCAGCAGTTTAACGTCCCCCAGTACTGAAGCTTTCTTT. Translating it yields CASSLTSPSTEAFF.

A few counts support this clonotype. J is TRBJ2-5 and V is TRBV12-3 or TRBV12-4; 12 bases agree with TRBD2. The CDR3 has 16 residues. V trimming: 4 bases; J trimming: 5 bases; junction bases outside the gene matches: 8. Here the CDR3 DNA reads TGTGCCAGCAGTTCCCCGACTAGCGGGAGCGACGAGACCCAGTACTTC. Translated: CASSSPTSGSDETQYF.

To note about this clonotype: This clone may be a read error of a much larger clone one base away. The J gene is TRBJ2-2, the V gene TRBV4-3; D gene ambiguous. Trimming cost V 5 bases and J 1 base, with 8 bases left between them. CDR1 LGHNA and CDR2 YSLEER come from the germline V gene. The CDR3 is 14 amino acids. CDR3 nucleotides: TGCGCCAGCAGCTTTAATCTGAACACCGGGGAGCTGTTTTTT. Protein sequence: CASSFNLNTGELFF.

This clonotype was picked up a small number of times. This chain joins TRBV7-9 and TRBJ2-7, with 7 bases fitting TRBD1. Per the germline V gene, CDR1 is SEHNR and CDR2 is FQNEAQ (reference sequence). CDR3 size: 15 residues. V lost 5 bases, J lost 0 bases, and 7 bases stayed unmatched. The CDR3 sequence is CASSIGGDSSYEQYF. In DNA, the CDR3 is TGTGCCAGCAGCATCGGTGGGGACAGCTCCTACGAGCAGTACTTC.

This clonotype was seen a few times. The genes are TRBV24-1 and TRBJ2-3; D tentatively reads TRBD1 or TRBD2 (7 bases each). This CDR3 spans 15 amino acids. Germline V CDR1 and CDR2: KGHDR, SFDVKD. V lost 7 bases and J 3 bases, leaving 16 bases between the germline ends. The DNA for the CDR3 is TGTGCCACCAGCTCAGGGGGGGACGTTACAGATACGCAGTATTTT. Protein product: CATSSGGDVTDTQYF.

This clonotype appeared many times. CDR3 region: CASSHILFSETQYF. The DNA of the CDR3 is TGTGCCAGCAGCCACATCCTATTTTCAGAGACCCAGTACTTC. V usage is TRBV3-1 and J usage is TRBJ2-5; no definite D call. The V gene lost 3 bases and the J gene lost 4 bases, with 12 bases spanning the gap. The CDR3 runs to 14 residues. Germline V gene lookup returns CDR1 LGHDT and CDR2 YNNKEL (reference sequence).

This clonotype was recorded many times. V gene TRBV6-5 combines with J gene TRBJ2-3, with D unresolved. The CDR3 has 14 residues. Germline CDR1 and CDR2: MNHEY and SVGAGI. Trimming removed 6 bases from V and 2 bases from J, with 12 bases in between. CDR3 sequence: CASRHPRATDTQYF. CDR3 sequence (DNA): TGTGCCAGCAGACACCCTCGGGCCACAGATACGCAGTATTTT.

There are a few counts of this clonotype. The rearrangement uses TRBV20-1 and TRBJ1-1; D ambiguous. The germline V and J ends were trimmed by 1 base and 3 bases, with 27 bases remaining between them. Germline CDR1 DFQATT, CDR2 SNEGSKA (reference sequence). The CDR3 contains 19 residues. CDR3 in DNA: TGCAGTGCTAGAGTGGGCAGTGGAGAGGTCGTCGGGATACACACTGAAGCTTTCTTT. Protein product: CSARVGSGEVVGIHTEAFF.

This clonotype showed up just a few times. V usage is TRBV13 and J usage is TRBJ2-3, with D possibly matching TRBD1 (5 bases). This CDR3 region has 15 residues. The germline gives CDR1 PRHDT, CDR2 FYEKMQ (reference sequence). V dropped 1 base and J dropped 2 bases, with 10 bases sitting between them. The CDR3 DNA reads TGTGCCAGCAGCTTAGAGACAGAATACACAGATACGCAGTATTTT. Protein product: CASSLETEYTDTQYF. Full variable domain (rest looked up from reference TRBV13 and TRBJ2-3): AAGVIQSPRHLIKEKRETATLKCYPIPRHDTVYWYQQGPGQDPQFLISFYEKMQSDKGSIPDRFSAQQFSDYHSELNMSSLELGDSALYFCASSLETEYTDTQYFGPGTRLTVL.

This sequence joins TRBV6-1 and TRBJ1-1, with D possibly matching TRBD1 (6 bases). The CDR3 spans 13 residues. V lost 7 bases, J lost 4 bases, and 13 bases lay in between. CDR1 MNHNS and CDR2 SASEGT come from the germline V gene. The CDR3 DNA sequence: TGTGCCAGCACGGGGGGGGGCGGCACTGAAGCTTTCTTT. Its protein product is CASTGGGGTEAFF.

The sample holds a few counts of this clonotype. The chain joins TRBV11-2 to TRBJ2-5; no reliable D call. V dropped 4 bases and J dropped 2 bases, with 11 bases sitting between them. The CDR3 runs 14 residues. CDR1 and CDR2 (germline): SGHAT, FQNNGV. The CDR3 region is CASSSWVAQETQYF. The CDR3 nucleotides read TGTGCCAGCAGCTCGTGGGTCGCACAAGAGACCCAGTACTTC.

The genes are TRBV15 and TRBJ1-2; D not resolved. This CDR3 contains 11 residues. V shed 6 bases and J shed 6 bases, with 8 bases lying between them. CDR1 and CDR2 (germline): LNHNV, YYDKDF (reference sequence). CDR3 sequence (DNA): TGTGCCACCAGTTCAGTCGATGGCTACACCTTC. This translates into CATSSVDGYTF.

This clonotype was observed a handful of times. The rearrangement links TRBV6-2 or TRBV6-3 to TRBJ2-7; 9 bases are a match to TRBD2. The CDR3 length is 14 residues. The germline V gene encodes CDR1 MNHEY and CDR2 SVGEGT. V was pared by 6 bases and J by 2 bases, with 5 bases of the junction left unmatched. CDR3 residues: CASSHLAGPYEQYF. As DNA, the CDR3 is TGTGCCAGCAGCCACCTAGCGGGGCCCTACGAGCAGTACTTC.

The chain carries TRBV28 and TRBJ1-1, with TRBD1 identical over 11 bases. V gave up 7 bases and J gave up 8 bases; unmatched junction bases: 9. CDR3 length: 14 amino acids. CDR1 and CDR2 from the germline V gene are MDHEN and SYDVKM. The CDR3 protein is CASIRTGGLSEAFF. The DNA for the CDR3 is TGTGCCAGCATTAGGACAGGGGGCCTAAGCGAAGCTTTCTTT.

The table lists this clonotype with a few counts. The V gene is TRBV7-8, the J gene TRBJ2-3, with 7 nucleotides matching TRBD1. The CDR3 has 15 residues. V lost 5 bases to trimming and J lost 2 bases; unmatched junction nucleotides: 7. Germline CDR1 and CDR2: SGHVS and FQNEAQ. CDR3 sequence: CASSNRDSLTDTQYF. The CDR3 coding sequence is TGTGCCAGCAGCAACCGGGACAGCCTCACAGATACGCAGTATTTT.